The 10 T cell receptor beta chains listed next were all sequenced from one sample in a study of blood T cell repertoires in COVID-19. Profiling relied on immunoSEQ multiplex PCR, and the TCRdb table lists in-frame clones only, not all of them. The repertoire holds some 350,000 clones, with around 80% as singletons. Sequenced material: peripheral blood. These TCRs come from a man aged 30 to 39 with active or convalescent COVID-19.

The CDR3 region has the DNA TGTGCCAGCAGCTTACGGACAGCTAATCAGCCCCAGCATTTT. Its translation is CASSLRTANQPQHF. This sequence joins TRBV7-2 and TRBJ1-5; tentatively, D is TRBD1 (6 bases). Per germline, CDR1 SGHTA and CDR2 FQGNSA. V was cut by 2 bases and J by 4 bases, with 9 bases left in between. This CDR3 is 14 amino acids long.

The rearrangement joins TRBV7-3 to TRBJ2-3, with 9 bases fitting TRBD2. Germline CDR1 and CDR2: SGHTA and FQGTGA. Trimming took 2 bases from V and 2 from J; bases not matched to a gene: 5. The CDR3 contains 16 residues. The chain's CDR3 is CASSLWASGATDTQYF. The CDR3 coding sequence is TGTGCCAGCAGCTTATGGGCTAGCGGGGCCACAGATACGCAGTATTTT. Together with reference TRBV7-3 and TRBJ2-3, the CDR3 gives the full variable domain: GAGVSQTPSNKVTEKGKYVELRCDPISGHTALYWYRQSLGQGPEFLIYFQGTGAADDSGLPNDRFFAVRPEGSVSTLKIQRTERGDSAVYLCASSLWASGATDTQYFGPGTRLTVL.

This clone was detected a few times. The rearrangement links TRBV5-1 to TRBJ2-5; D possibly corresponds to TRBD2 (6 bases). The CDR3 has 16 amino acids. Trimming removed 0 bases from V and 2 bases from J, with 14 bases in between. Germline V gene data show CDR1 as SGHRS and CDR2 as YFSETQ. CDR3 sequence: CASSLAPGLGQETQYF. CDR3 sequence (DNA): TGCGCCAGCAGCTTGGCTCCGGGACTGGGGCAAGAGACCCAGTACTTC.

The chain carries TRBV7-9 and TRBJ1-2; maybe TRBD1 (5 bases). The germline V and J ends were trimmed by 2 bases and 2 bases, with 18 bases remaining between them. In germline, CDR1 is SEHNR, CDR2 FQNEAQ (reference sequence). The CDR3 covers 17 residues. The CDR3 loop reads CASSLSYRSTRNYGYTF. CDR3 DNA: TGTGCCAGCAGCTTAAGTTACAGGTCCACCCGAAACTATGGCTACACCTTC.

The chain uses TRBV19 and TRBJ1-2; D not certain. V was pared by 1 base and J by 8 bases, with 20 bases between. This CDR3 has 16 amino acids. Germline V gene lookup returns CDR1 LNHDA and CDR2 SQIVND (reference sequence). In DNA form, the CDR3 reads TGTGCCAGTAGTATAGCTGGCCGGAGGCAGGCTCTGGGCTACACCTTC. Translation: CASSIAGRRQALGYTF.

CDR3 in amino acids: CASSHGTGEFGELFF. The DNA of the CDR3 is TGTGCCAGCAGCCATGGGACAGGGGAATTCGGGGAGCTGTTTTTT. The V and J genes are TRBV3-1 (or the pseudogene TRBV3-2) and TRBJ2-2; 10 positions match TRBD1. In germline, CDR1 is LGHDT, CDR2 YNNKEL (reference sequence). Germline trimming cut 3 bases from V and 7 bases from J; bases unmatched to any gene: 5. The CDR3 totals 15 residues.

DNA of the CDR3: TGTGCCAGTAGTATCAACAGGGGGGATAGCAATCAGCCCCAGCATTTT. Its translation: CASSINRGDSNQPQHF. The V call is TRBV19, the J call TRBJ1-5, with 8 bases identical to TRBD1. With 3 bases clipped from V and 0 bases from J, the junction kept 4 bases outside the gene matches. The germline CDR1 and CDR2 sequences are LNHDA and SQIVND (reference sequence). CDR3 size: 16 residues.

This clone showed up many times. This chain joins TRBV29-1 and TRBJ2-3, with D perhaps TRBD2 (5 bases). The CDR3 is made up of 14 amino acids. V dropped 4 bases and J dropped 1 base, with 12 bases sitting between them. Germline values: CDR1 SQVTM, CDR2 ANQGSEA. The CDR3 DNA reads TGCAGCGTTGGGCGGAGCGGTCGCACAGATACGCAGTATTTT. It specifies CSVGRSGRTDTQYF.

A few counts support this clone. V and J are TRBV4-3 and TRBJ1-3; no clear D gene. Between the trimmed V and J ends, which lost 3 bases and 0 bases, there was a span of 9 bases. The CDR3 length is 15 residues. Germline values: CDR1 LGHNA, CDR2 YSLEER. CDR3 sequence: CASSQAGVSGNTIYF. The CDR3 region has the DNA TGCGCCAGCAGCCAGGCGGGAGTCTCTGGAAACACCATATATTTT.

The sample holds a few counts of this clone. The chain uses TRBV5-1 and TRBJ2-2, with 11 bases fitting TRBD2. In germline, CDR1 is SGHRS, CDR2 YFSETQ. The J segment lost 4 bases and the V segment lost 2 bases, leaving 4 bases of the junction unmatched. The CDR3 is 16 amino acids. This CDR3 reads CASSFSGRAFTGELFF. The CDR3 DNA reads as TGCGCCAGCAGCTTTAGCGGGAGGGCCTTCACCGGGGAGCTGTTTTTT.